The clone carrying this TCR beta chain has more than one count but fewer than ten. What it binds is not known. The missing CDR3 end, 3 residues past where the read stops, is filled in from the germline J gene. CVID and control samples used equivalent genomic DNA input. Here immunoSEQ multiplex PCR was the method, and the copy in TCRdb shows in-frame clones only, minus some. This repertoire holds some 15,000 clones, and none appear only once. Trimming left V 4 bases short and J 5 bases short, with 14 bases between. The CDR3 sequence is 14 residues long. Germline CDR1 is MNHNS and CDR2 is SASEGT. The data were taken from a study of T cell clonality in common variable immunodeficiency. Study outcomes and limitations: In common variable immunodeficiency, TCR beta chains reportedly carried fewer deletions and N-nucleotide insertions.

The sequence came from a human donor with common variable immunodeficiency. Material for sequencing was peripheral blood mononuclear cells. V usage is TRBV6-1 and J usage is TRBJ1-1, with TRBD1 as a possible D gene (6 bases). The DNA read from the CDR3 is TGTGCCAGCAGTGGCAACAGGGTACCTACTGAA. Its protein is CASSGNRVPTE. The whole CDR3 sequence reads CASSGNRVPTEAFF.